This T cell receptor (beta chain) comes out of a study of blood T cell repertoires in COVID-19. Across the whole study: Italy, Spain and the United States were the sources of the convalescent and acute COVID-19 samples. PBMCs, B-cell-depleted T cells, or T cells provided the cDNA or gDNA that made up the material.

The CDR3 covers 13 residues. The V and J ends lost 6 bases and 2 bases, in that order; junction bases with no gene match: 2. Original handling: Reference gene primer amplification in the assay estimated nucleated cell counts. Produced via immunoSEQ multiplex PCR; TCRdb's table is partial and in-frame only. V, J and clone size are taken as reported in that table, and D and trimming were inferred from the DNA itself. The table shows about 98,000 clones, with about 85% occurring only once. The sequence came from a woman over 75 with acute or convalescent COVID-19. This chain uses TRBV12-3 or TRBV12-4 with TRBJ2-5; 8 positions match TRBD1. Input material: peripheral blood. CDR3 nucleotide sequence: TGTGCCAGCAGCGGGACAGGACAAGAGACCCAGTACTTC. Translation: CASSGTGQETQYF.